This T cell receptor (beta chain) was captured in a study of shared clonotypes between healthy human individuals. V was pared by 4 bases and J by 1 base, with 16 bases between. The CDR3 has 16 residues. Germline CDR1 SGHRS, CDR2 YFSETQ. In the naive CD8 group, cells lacked CD45RO and were positively selected for CCR7, so terminally differentiated effector memory CD45RA+ cells were left out. Libraries were prepared by immunoSEQ multiplex PCR; TCRdb keeps only in-frame clonotypes and omits some of them. Of about 680,000 clones detected, about 91% appear once; the ten largest clones hold 24%. Study results and limitations: For sorted subsets, rarefaction showed incomplete sequencing despite large depth. Genetic and exposure-history diversity was limited by the small donor number.

Concerning this clone: What it binds is unknown.

This chain links TRBV5-1 with TRBJ2-3, with D possibly called TRBD1 or TRBD2 (5 bases each). This sequence was found in a man aged 30-40 years in good health. The sequenced sample was naive CD8+ T cells sorted from blood. The CDR3 DNA sequence: TGCGCCAGCAGCCTGGGACCGGCGGATGGCACAGATACGCAGTATTTT. This sequence encodes CASSLGPADGTDTQYF.